These 19 T cell receptor beta chains originate from one sample sequenced in a study of cytomegalovirus exposure and HLA in healthy donors. TCRdb keeps only in-frame clones here, not all; method: immunoSEQ multiplex PCR. There are 55,000 to 80,000 clones in the sample; 95% occur only once, and 6% to 8.5% lies in the top ten. The specimen was PBMCs. These receptors all stem from a woman aged 18-30 years in good health and CMV-seropositive.

This clone was observed a single time. V is TRBV4-2 and J is TRBJ2-1, with 13 bases aligning to TRBD2. Germline CDR1 is LGHNA and CDR2 is YNFKEQ. The CDR3 totals 18 residues. V dropped 0 bases and J dropped 8; count of bases not matched to a gene: 10. In DNA form, the CDR3 reads TGTGCCAGCAGCCAAGATACTACTAGCGGGGGGGCCAGCTATGAGCAGTTCTTC. This gives the protein CASSQDTTSGGASYEQFF.

The V and J genes are TRBV25-1 and TRBJ1-2, with TRBD1 matching over 10 bases. V was pared by 8 bases and J by 7 bases, with 7 bases of the junction left unmatched. Germline V CDR1 and CDR2: MGHDK, SYGVNS. The CDR3 is made up of 13 amino acids. The CDR3 loop is CASRPGQGFGYTF. As DNA, the CDR3 is TGTGCCAGCCGCCCGGGACAGGGGTTTGGCTACACCTTC.

The gene calls are TRBV7-2 and TRBJ1-1, with D perhaps TRBD1 (6 bases). The CDR3 runs 16 residues. Trimming shortened V by 5 bases and J by 3 bases, and 19 bases separated the two germline ends. Per the germline V gene, CDR1 is SGHTA and CDR2 is FQGNSA. The CDR3 bases are TGTGCCAGCAGCAGGCAAACAGGGTTGGGGGACACTGAAGCTTTCTTT. Translating it yields CASSRQTGLGDTEAFF.

This clone was recorded once. The CDR3, as DNA: TGTGCCAGCAGCCCACCGGGACTAGCGGGGGTTTACGAGCAGTACTTC. This translates into CASSPPGLAGVYEQYF. The chain uses TRBV28 and TRBJ2-7; TRBD2 agrees at 14 bases. Germline CDR1 is MDHEN and CDR2 is SYDVKM. The J segment lost 4 bases and the V segment lost 6 bases, leaving 8 bases of the junction unmatched. This CDR3 spans 16 amino acids. Variable domain in full (rest from reference TRBV28 and TRBJ2-7): DVKVTQSSRYLVKRTGEKVFLECVQDMDHENMFWYRQDPGLGLRLIYFSYDVKMKEKGDIPEGYSVSREKKERFSLILESASTNQTSMYLCASSPPGLAGVYEQYFGPGTRLTVT.

The chain has TRBV6-5 and TRBJ1-2; 8 nucleotides match TRBD1. V was pared by 6 bases and J by 7 bases, with 7 bases of the junction left unmatched. Germline-derived CDR1 and CDR2 are MNHEY and SVGAGI. CDR3 size: 13 residues. DNA for the CDR3: TGTGCCAGCAGCCTGGACAGGGCGGGTGGCTACACCTTC. It specifies CASSLDRAGGYTF.

This chain connects TRBV19 to TRBJ2-7; perhaps TRBD1 as D (5 bases). The V gene lost 3 bases and the J gene lost 3 bases, with 12 bases spanning the gap. Germline V gene data show CDR1 as LNHDA and CDR2 as SQIVND (reference sequence). This CDR3 has 14 amino acids. CDR3 nucleotide sequence: TGTGCCAGTAGTATCGGTAGGGGTGGCTACGAGCAGTACTTC. Protein sequence: CASSIGRGGYEQYF.

The genes are TRBV6-6 and TRBJ2-1; 8 bases map to TRBD2. This CDR3 spans 16 amino acids. Germline loops: CDR1 MNHNY, CDR2 SVGAGI (reference sequence). V shed 5 bases, J shed 1 base, and the junction held 7 bases outside the gene matches. As DNA, the CDR3 is TGTGCCAGCAGTCCCATAGCGGGAAGATCCTACAATGAGCAGTTCTTC. It specifies CASSPIAGRSYNEQFF.

The table lists this clone with a count of one. The rearrangement joins TRBV5-1 to TRBJ1-1, with 8 nucleotides matching TRBD1. CDR3 length equals 15 residues. Losses at the gene ends were 1 base for V and 6 bases for J; bases not matched to a gene: 8. Germline loops: CDR1 SGHRS, CDR2 YFSETQ. The CDR3 protein is CASSLSNRGSAEAFF. The CDR3 DNA is TGCGCCAGCAGCTTGAGTAACAGGGGGAGCGCTGAAGCTTTCTTT.

The CDR3 sequence is CASSEASKSQSRANVLTF. The CDR3, as DNA: TGTGCCAGCAGCGAGGCCAGTAAGTCACAAAGTCGGGCCAACGTCCTGACTTTC. The chain carries TRBV7-7 and TRBJ2-6; the D is unclear. The CDR3 has 18 amino acids. The V end was cut by 5 bases, the J end by 5 bases, with 22 bases between. Germline V gene lookup returns CDR1 SSHAT and CDR2 FNYEAQ (reference sequence).

The chain carries TRBV4-3 and TRBJ1-4, with D possibly being TRBD1 (5 bases). The germline V gene encodes CDR1 LGHNA and CDR2 YSLEER. This CDR3 is 14 amino acids long. V gave up 1 base and J gave up 8 bases, with 11 bases separating them. DNA of the CDR3: TGCGCCAGCAGCCAAGTGACAGTCGGCGAAAAACTGTTTTTT. Protein product: CASSQVTVGEKLFF.

J is TRBJ1-5 and V is TRBV29-1; TRBD1 is a possible D gene (5 bases). Per germline, CDR1 SQVTM and CDR2 ANQGSEA. The CDR3 is 12 amino acids. Deletions cut 7 bases from V and 4 bases from J, with 11 bases between. The CDR3 sequence is CSAGQGNQPQHF. CDR3 DNA sequence: TGCAGCGCAGGACAAGGAAATCAGCCCCAGCATTTT.

The rearrangement joins TRBV19 to TRBJ1-1; 9 nucleotides align to TRBD1. CDR1 is LNHDA, CDR2 SQIVND, per germline (reference sequence). Unmatched junction bases numbered 0, after V lost 4 bases and J lost 0 bases. This CDR3 spans 14 amino acids. CDR3 in amino acids: CASSNRGLNTEAFF. CDR3 sequence (DNA): TGTGCCAGTAGTAACAGGGGGCTGAACACTGAAGCTTTCTTT.

V usage is TRBV11-2 and J usage is TRBJ2-2; 16 bases line up with TRBD2. Germline lookup yields CDR1 SGHAT and CDR2 FQNNGV. This CDR3 region has 19 residues. Unmatched junction bases numbered 9, after V lost 4 bases and J lost 4 bases. DNA of the CDR3: TGTGCCAGCAGCTGGGAGCTCGGGACTAGCGGGAGGGGCACCGGGGAGCTGTTTTTT. Residues: CASSWELGTSGRGTGELFF.

This rearrangement joins TRBV10-3 to TRBJ1-1; D remains unclear. CDR1 is ENHRY, CDR2 SYGVKD, per germline. CDR3 size: 12 residues. Between the trimmed V and J ends, which lost 1 base and 11 bases, there was a span of 11 bases. CDR3 in amino acids: CAISEWQREAFF. CDR3 in DNA: TGTGCCATCAGTGAGTGGCAGCGGGAGGCTTTCTTT.

The chain uses TRBV19 and TRBJ1-2; no definite D call. CDR1 LNHDA and CDR2 SQIVND come from the germline V gene (reference sequence). This CDR3 comprises 14 residues. Trimming left V 0 bases short and J 2 bases short, with 7 bases between. CDR3 amino acids: CASSIDSGNYGYTF. The CDR3 nucleotides read TGTGCCAGTAGTATAGACTCGGGAAACTATGGCTACACCTTC.

The J gene is TRBJ2-7, the V gene TRBV10-3; the match to TRBD2 covers 9 bases. Germline-derived CDR1 and CDR2 are ENHRY and SYGVKD. The CDR3 spans 16 residues. V was clipped by 2 bases and J by 3 bases; unmatched bases: 8. The CDR3 nucleotides read TGTGCCATCAGTGAGGCTGGTAGCGGGGGACTCTACGAGCAGTACTTC. It encodes CAISEAGSGGLYEQYF.

The V gene is TRBV10-3, the J gene TRBJ2-1, with TRBD1 matching over 11 bases. Germline V gene lookup returns CDR1 ENHRY and CDR2 SYGVKD. V gave up 6 bases and J gave up 8 bases; unmatched junction bases: 0. This CDR3 has 12 amino acids. CDR3: CAIRGQGDEQFF. As DNA, the CDR3 is TGTGCCATCAGGGGACAGGGGGATGAGCAGTTCTTC.

The genes are TRBV27 and TRBJ2-5, with 10 bases identical to TRBD2. Germline CDR1 reads MNHEY; CDR2 reads SMNVEV (reference sequence). Losses at the gene ends were 10 bases for V and 1 base for J; bases not matched to a gene: 9. The CDR3 is 15 residues long. CDR3 region: CATAIAGGGQETQYF. In DNA, the CDR3 is TGTGCCACCGCGATAGCGGGAGGTGGCCAAGAGACCCAGTACTTC.

The chain is built from TRBV7-8 and TRBJ2-7; TRBD2 matches 9 bases. From germline, CDR1 is SGHVS and CDR2 FQNEAQ. V was clipped by 1 base and J by 2 bases; unmatched bases: 9. The CDR3 is 17 residues long. In nucleotides, the CDR3 is TGTGCCAGCAGCTTAGAGTTTAGGCTAGCGGGACCCTACGAGCAGTACTTC. Amino acids: CASSLEFRLAGPYEQYF.